These 28 T cell receptor beta chains originate from one sample sequenced in a study of T cell repertoires in cytomegalovirus infection. TCRdb analysed the reads with MiXCR anew, one entry per CDR3 protein. The sample records 200,000 to 300,000 distinct CDR3 sequences, approximately 9.2% being singletons. The specimen sequenced was PBMCs. The receptor source for this set is a human donor in good health (CMV status not recorded). Some clones in this sample may be carry-over from other donors' samples.

This clonotype was observed many times. V and J are TRBV24-1 and TRBJ1-1; 7 positions agree with TRBD1. This CDR3 is 13 amino acids long. The V gene end was trimmed by 5 bases and the J gene end by 4 bases; junction bases not matched to a gene: 3. Germline values: CDR1 KGHDR, CDR2 SFDVKD. The CDR3, as DNA: TGTGCCACCAGTGGGGGGACAGCCACTGAAGCTTTCTTT. The encoded protein is CATSGGTATEAFF.

This clonotype was detected ten times or more. The J gene is TRBJ1-1, the V gene TRBV7-2; 7 positions agree with TRBD1. V was clipped by 6 bases and J by 2 bases; unmatched bases: 6. This CDR3 contains 14 residues. The V gene's germline CDR1 is SGHTA and CDR2 FQGNSA. The CDR3 region has the DNA TGTGCCAGCAGACTGGGACAGACCAACACTGAAGCTTTCTTT. It translates to CASRLGQTNTEAFF.

This clonotype was picked up a small number of times. The rearrangement links TRBV7-2 to TRBJ2-5; D ambiguous. The CDR3 extends over 19 amino acids. Trimming took 7 bases from V and 2 from J, leaving 29 bases between them. The germline gives CDR1 SGHTA, CDR2 FQGNSA. The CDR3 loop is CASISSNYRKAARQETQYF. The CDR3 DNA sequence: TGTGCCAGCATCTCCTCGAATTATAGGAAGGCAGCTAGACAAGAGACCCAGTACTTC.

The table lists this clonotype with many counts. The chain is built from TRBV7-9 and TRBJ1-2; D call uncertain. V gave up 2 bases and J gave up 8 bases, with 9 bases separating them. The CDR3 has 12 amino acids. Germline V gives CDR1 SEHNR, CDR2 FQNEAQ (reference sequence). As DNA, the CDR3 is TGTGCCAGCAGCTTATATGGGGAAGGCTACACCTTC. Translation: CASSLYGEGYTF.

This clonotype appeared many times. The DNA for the CDR3 is TGTGCCAGCAGCCCCCACCAGGGCCGAAACAATGAGCAGTTCTTC. It yields the protein CASSPHQGRNNEQFF. The chain couples TRBV7-2 to TRBJ2-1; a weak D match, TRBD1 (5 bases). The CDR3 extends over 15 amino acids. Germline V gives CDR1 SGHTA, CDR2 FQGNSA. The V gene lost 5 bases and the J gene lost 5 bases, with 16 bases spanning the gap.

This clonotype was counted a few times. The chain combines TRBV28 with TRBJ2-1, with unresolved D. V lost 5 bases and J 1 base, leaving 12 bases between the germline ends. Per germline, CDR1 MDHEN and CDR2 SYDVKM. The CDR3 is made up of 15 amino acids. The CDR3 region has the DNA TGTGCCAGCAGTCGAAGGACCCTGTCCTACAATGAGCAGTTCTTC. Residues: CASSRRTLSYNEQFF.

This clonotype appeared many times. The chain links TRBV12-3 or TRBV12-4 to TRBJ2-1; D is uncertain. The ends were cut back, 2 bases at V and 5 bases at J, with 10 bases in the middle. This CDR3 is 14 amino acids long. The CDR3 region has the DNA TGTGCCAGCAGTTTAAGGCGGAGCCACAATGAGCAGTTCTTC. This sequence encodes CASSLRRSHNEQFF.

This clonotype occurred many times. The chain has TRBV7-2 and TRBJ1-1; 7 bases map to TRBD1. The germline V gene has CDR1 SGHTA and CDR2 FQGNSA. Losses at the gene ends were 5 bases for V and 2 bases for J; bases not matched to a gene: 8. CDR3 length: 15 amino acids. CDR3 in amino acids: CASSPPDRINTEAFF. The CDR3 bases are TGTGCCAGCAGCCCCCCGGACAGGATTAACACTGAAGCTTTCTTT.

This clonotype was seen many times. The chain joins TRBV7-2 to TRBJ2-7, with 10 bases identical to TRBD1. Looked up from germline, CDR1 is SGHTA and CDR2 is FQGNSA. CDR3 size: 15 residues. With 3 bases clipped from V and 2 bases from J, the junction kept 4 bases outside the gene matches. The DNA for the CDR3 is TGTGCCAGCAGCTTTCGGACAGGGGGGACCTACGAGCAGTACTTC. Encoded protein: CASSFRTGGTYEQYF.

At least ten counts were recorded for this clonotype. This chain links TRBV12-3 or TRBV12-4 with TRBJ2-7, with D possibly TRBD2 on 6 matching bases. The V and J ends lost 5 bases and 1 base respectively, with 12 bases between them. The CDR3 sequence is 14 residues long. The CDR3 DNA sequence: TGTGCCAGCAGTCCTAGCGATCTATCCTACGAGCAGTACTTC. It translates to CASSPSDLSYEQYF.

This clonotype was observed a few times. The chain couples TRBV7-2 to TRBJ2-3; 9 bases fit TRBD2. Germline V gene sequence: CDR1 SGHTA, CDR2 FQGNSA. After removal of 5 bases from V and 1 base from J, the junction contained 4 bases not matched to a gene. CDR3 length: 15 residues. The CDR3 here is CASSPGLARTDTQYF. CDR3 nucleotides: TGTGCCAGCAGCCCCGGACTAGCGCGCACAGATACGCAGTATTTT.

In this sample, this clonotype turned up many times. The rearrangement links TRBV20-1 to TRBJ2-7; TRBD2 agrees at 9 bases. This CDR3 is built from 14 residues. J was trimmed by 6 bases and V by 4 bases; bases with no gene match: 10. Germline lookup yields CDR1 DFQATT and CDR2 SNEGSKA (reference sequence). The CDR3 sequence: CSATLAGLAGEQYF. The CDR3 nucleotides are TGCAGTGCTACCCTCGCGGGACTAGCTGGCGAGCAGTACTTC.

In its sample, this clonotype was seen many times. The chain employs TRBV7-2 and TRBJ2-5; tentative D call: TRBD1 (6 bases). The CDR3 totals 14 residues. Trimming stripped 7 bases from V and 7 bases from J, with 19 bases between. In germline, CDR1 is SGHTA, CDR2 FQGNSA. CDR3 in amino acids: CASTQGQGRTTQYF. CDR3 nucleotide sequence: TGTGCCAGCACCCAGGGCCAGGGGCGTACGACCCAGTACTTC.

The V and J genes are TRBV28 and TRBJ1-5; D is perhaps TRBD1 (5 bases). Germline lookup yields CDR1 MDHEN and CDR2 SYDVKM. This CDR3 comprises 15 residues. Deletions cut 4 bases from V and 1 base from J, with 11 bases between. For the CDR3, the DNA is TGTGCCAGCAGTTCGGGGGGGTGGAGCAATCAGCCCCAGCATTTT. Its protein product is CASSSGGWSNQPQHF.

This clonotype showed up many times. The J gene is TRBJ2-7, the V gene TRBV7-2, with TRBD2 matching 7 bases. The CDR3 runs to 14 residues. Germline values: CDR1 SGHTA, CDR2 FQGNSA. V was clipped by 5 bases and J by 3 bases; unmatched bases: 7. CDR3 sequence (DNA): TGTGCCAGCAGCCCCCGGGGAGGGTACTACGAGCAGTACTTC. Translating gives CASSPRGGYYEQYF.

The chain links TRBV10-3 to TRBJ2-1; 15 nucleotides match TRBD2. Germline CDR1 reads ENHRY; CDR2 reads SYGVKD. The CDR3 spans 16 residues. J lost 5 bases, V lost 3 bases, and 2 bases had no gene match. The CDR3 DNA sequence: TGTGCCATCAGTGATTGGACTAGCGGGAGGGACAATGAGCAGTTCTTC. Encoded protein: CAISDWTSGRDNEQFF.

V and J are TRBV29-1 and TRBJ1-4; possibly TRBD1 for D (6 bases). The germline V and J ends were trimmed by 5 bases and 3 bases, with 10 bases remaining between them. Germline V CDR1 and CDR2: SQVTM, ANQGSEA. CDR3 length: 13 amino acids. The CDR3 bases are TGCAGCGTTCGGGACACACCTAATGAAAAACTGTTTTTT. As protein: CSVRDTPNEKLFF.

Many counts were recorded for this clonotype. This chain links TRBV7-2 with TRBJ2-7; unclear D gene. Looked up from germline, CDR1 is SGHTA and CDR2 is FQGNSA. The V gene lost 4 bases and the J gene lost 3 bases, with 10 bases spanning the gap. The CDR3 has 13 residues. CDR3 region: CASSSRHNYEQYF. Here the CDR3 DNA reads TGTGCCAGCAGCTCTAGACACAACTACGAGCAGTACTTC. The whole variable domain, remainder taken from reference TRBV7-2 and TRBJ2-7, is GAGVSQSPSNKVTEKGKDVELRCDPISGHTALYWYRQSLGQGLEFLIYFQGNSAPDKSGLPSDRFSAERTGGSVSTLTIQRTQQEDSAVYLCASSSRHNYEQYFGPGTRLTVT.

The chain carries TRBV2 and TRBJ2-3; D might be TRBD2 (7 bases). In germline, CDR1 is SNHLY, CDR2 FYNNEI. Trimming took 5 bases from V and 3 from J, leaving 12 bases between them. This CDR3 region has 14 residues. CDR3 region: CASSRGARTDTQYF. The CDR3 bases are TGTGCCAGCAGTCGGGGGGCACGGACAGATACGCAGTATTTT. Full variable domain (remainder filled in from reference TRBV2 and TRBJ2-3): EPEVTQTPSHQVTQMGQEVILRCVPISNHLYFYWYRQILGQKVEFLVSFYNNEISEKSEIFDDQFSVERPDGSNFTLKIRSTKLEDSAMYFCASSRGARTDTQYFGPGTRLTVL.

This clonotype was seen repeatedly, ten times or more. The rearrangement uses TRBV12-3 or TRBV12-4 and TRBJ1-5; 8 nucleotides agree with TRBD1. The CDR3 is 14 residues long. V lost 5 bases to trimming and J lost 3 bases; unmatched junction nucleotides: 3. The CDR3 sequence is CASSGTGVNQPQHF. CDR3 sequence (DNA): TGTGCCAGCAGTGGGACAGGAGTCAATCAGCCCCAGCATTTT.

This clonotype was counted at least ten times. The J gene is TRBJ2-2, the V gene TRBV20-1; D perhaps matches TRBD1 (6 bases). This CDR3 comprises 13 residues. Germline loops: CDR1 DFQATT, CDR2 SNEGSKA (reference sequence). The V end was cut by 0 bases, the J end by 4 bases, with 6 bases between. The CDR3, as DNA: TGCAGTGCTAGAGAAGGGGGCACCGGGGAGCTGTTTTTT. Translated, it gives CSAREGGTGELFF.

The chain recombines TRBV12-3 or TRBV12-4 with TRBJ2-3; perhaps TRBD2 as D (6 bases). V was trimmed by 6 bases and J by 0 bases, leaving 10 bases between them. The CDR3 contains 14 residues. In DNA form, the CDR3 reads TGTGCCAGCAGGATCGGAGGGAGCACAGATACGCAGTATTTT. This gives the protein CASRIGGSTDTQYF.

This clonotype was seen many times. The V call is TRBV7-2, the J call TRBJ1-1; D is possibly TRBD1 (5 bases). CDR3 length: 14 amino acids. CDR1 and CDR2 from the germline V gene are SGHTA and FQGNSA. V lost 3 bases, J lost 5 bases, and 13 bases lay in between. CDR3 coding DNA: TGTGCCAGCAGCTTGGGGGTGTTGGGGACTGAAGCTTTCTTT. Translated: CASSLGVLGTEAFF.

The chain is built from TRBV19 and TRBJ1-2, with D hard to call. Per germline, CDR1 LNHDA and CDR2 SQIVND (reference sequence). Between the trimmed V and J ends, which lost 3 bases and 4 bases, there was a span of 6 bases. The CDR3 consists of 12 residues. The CDR3 spells CASSITVYGYTF. In DNA form, the CDR3 reads TGTGCCAGTAGTATCACAGTCTATGGCTACACCTTC.

This chain uses TRBV19 with TRBJ2-7, with TRBD2 matching 8 bases. The trim removed 7 bases at V and 2 bases at J, leaving 10 bases unmatched. Germline V gene data show CDR1 as LNHDA and CDR2 as SQIVND (reference sequence). The CDR3 covers 15 residues. As DNA, the CDR3 is TGTGCCAGTAAAGGAGCGGGAGAACCCCCCTACGAGCAGTACTTC. The encoded protein is CASKGAGEPPYEQYF.

There are many counts of this clonotype. V usage is TRBV30 and J usage is TRBJ2-1; 8 bases align to TRBD1. The CDR3 extends over 15 amino acids. CDR1 GTSNPN and CDR2 SVGIG come from the germline V gene (reference sequence). V gave up 2 bases and J gave up 4 bases; unmatched junction bases: 7. As DNA, the CDR3 is TGTGCCTGGAGTAAAAGACAGGGGATATACAATGAGCAGTTCTTC. Protein sequence: CAWSKRQGIYNEQFF. Based on the CDR3 plus reference TRBV30 and TRBJ2-1, the full variable domain is SQTIHQWPATLVQPVGSPLSLECTVEGTSNPNLYWYRQAAGRGLQLLFYSVGIGQISSEVPQNLSASRPQDRQFILSSKKLLLSDSGFYLCAWSKRQGIYNEQFFGPGTRLTVL.

The table lists this clonotype with many counts. The gene calls are TRBV28 and TRBJ1-2, with D hard to call. The CDR3 has 13 amino acids. Per the germline V gene, CDR1 is MDHEN and CDR2 is SYDVKM. V was pared by 8 bases and J by 4 bases, with 14 bases between. The CDR3 region has the DNA TGTGCCAGCGGCCTTTTGGGCGGCTATGGCTACACCTTC. Translating it yields CASGLLGGYGYTF.

This clonotype was observed at least ten times. The chain couples TRBV7-2 to TRBJ2-1, with TRBD2 identical over 8 bases. With V trimmed by 1 base and J by 2 bases, 4 bases remained unmatched. The germline gives CDR1 SGHTA, CDR2 FQGNSA. The CDR3 spans 16 residues. Here the CDR3 DNA reads TGTGCCAGCAGCTTAGTCGGCGGGAGGACCTACAATGAGCAGTTCTTC. It codes for CASSLVGGRTYNEQFF.